The 2 T cell receptor beta chains below all came from one sample that was sequenced in a study of T cell repertoires in cytomegalovirus infection. Their specific antigens are unknown. A single record per CDR3 protein comes from TCRdb applying MiXCR to the reads. The sample lists about half a million distinct CDR3 sequences, about two fifths seen once, with just under 45% in the top ten. Specimen: cultured PBMCs, collected from culture after CMV antigen stimulation. The receptors come from a human donor in good health (CMV status not recorded). Some clones in this sample may be carry-over from other donors' samples.

This clonotype was detected only a few times. The gene calls are TRBV7-6 and TRBJ2-3; D is ambiguous. Deletions cut 0 bases from V and 9 bases from J, with 4 bases between. This CDR3 contains 11 residues. Germline assignment: CDR1 SGHVS and CDR2 FNYEAQ. CDR3 sequence (DNA): TGTGCCAGCAGCTTAGCGACAACGCAGTATTTT. Translated, it gives CASSLATTQYF.

The chain recombines TRBV7-9 with TRBJ1-2; maybe TRBD1 (5 bases). This CDR3 region has 14 residues. Trimming removed 4 bases from V and 6 bases from J, with 15 bases in between. Germline lookup yields CDR1 SEHNR and CDR2 FQNEAQ (reference sequence). The CDR3: CASSSQGSWHGYTF. The CDR3 coding sequence is TGTGCCAGCAGCTCCCAGGGAAGTTGGCATGGCTACACCTTC. Supplemented by reference TRBV7-9 and TRBJ1-2, the full variable domain reads DTGVSQNPRHKITKRGQNVTFRCDPISEHNRLYWYRQTLGQGPEFLTYFQNEAQLEKSRLLSDRFSAERPKGSFSTLEIQRTEQGDSAMYLCASSSQGSWHGYTFGSGTRLTVV.